The next 17 T cell receptor beta chains were all read from a single sample in a study of OX40 agonist ivuxolimab in advanced cancers. The data were produced by immunoSEQ multiplex PCR, yet TCRdb's version contains in-frame clones alone and is incomplete. The table lists tens of thousands of clones, 75% to 90% of them singletons. Specimen: CD4+ or CD8+ T cells sorted from blood, collected in a trial of the OX40 agonist ivuxolimab. These receptors came from an adult with an advanced solid tumor such as melanoma, head and neck, liver or kidney cancer.

Of note for this clone: The germline gene is not matched at one end of the junction; a read error may be the cause. The chain couples TRBV7-7 to TRBJ2-3, with 7 positions matching TRBD1. This CDR3 has 16 amino acids. The germline CDR1 and CDR2 sequences are SSHAT and FNYEAQ (reference sequence). In DNA form, the CDR3 reads TGTGCTAGCAGCTTAGGGGGCAACTCACGCACAGATACGCAGTATTTT. Protein product: CASSLGGNSRTDTQYF.

V is TRBV5-1 and J is TRBJ1-1; 11 bases match TRBD1. Germline CDR1 and CDR2: SGHRS and YFSETQ. V shed 4 bases and J 6 bases; nucleotides not matched to a gene: 5. This CDR3 has 14 amino acids. Here the CDR3 DNA reads TGCGCCAGCAGCCCGGGACAGGGGGGTTCTGAAGCTTTCTTT. Translation: CASSPGQGGSEAFF.

This chain joins TRBV9 and TRBJ2-7; TRBD1 matches 7 bases. J gave up 9 bases and V 4 bases, and 16 bases lay outside the gene matches. Germline CDR1 reads SGDLS; CDR2 reads YYNGEE. This CDR3 spans 15 amino acids. In DNA, the CDR3 is TGTGCCAGCAGCTTAGGGACAGCAGGGGCAGTCGGGCAGTACTTC. As protein: CASSLGTAGAVGQYF.

This rearrangement joins TRBV5-4 to TRBJ2-1; 11 bases are shared with TRBD2. Germline assignment: CDR1 SGHNT and CDR2 YYREEE (reference sequence). Trimming cost V 2 bases and J 3 bases; bases outside gene matches: 1. The CDR3 runs to 15 residues. Here the CDR3 reads CASSFSGGDYNEQFF. CDR3 sequence (DNA): TGTGCCAGCAGCTTTAGCGGGGGGGACTACAATGAGCAGTTCTTC.

The CDR3 loop is CATTRDRGDDTQYF. In DNA, the CDR3 is TGTGCCACAACCCGGGACAGGGGAGACGATACGCAGTATTTT. The V gene is TRBV7-8, the J gene TRBJ2-3; 10 positions match TRBD1. The ends lost 10 bases at V and 6 bases at J; junction bases unmatched: 10. Germline values: CDR1 SGHVS, CDR2 FQNEAQ. This CDR3 contains 14 residues.

The genes are TRBV2 and TRBJ2-7; D may correspond to TRBD1 or TRBD2 (5 bases each). CDR3 length: 14 amino acids. Looked up from germline, CDR1 is SNHLY and CDR2 is FYNNEI. Trimming removed 6 bases from V and 0 bases from J, with 12 bases in between. CDR3 loop: CASRSGTSSYEQYF. DNA for the CDR3: TGTGCCAGCAGGTCCGGGACCAGCTCCTACGAGCAGTACTTC.

This clone was detected once. The chain joins TRBV5-1 to TRBJ2-7, with 11 bases lining up with TRBD2. Germline CDR1 and CDR2: SGHRS and YFSETQ. Trimming cost V 0 bases and J 5 bases; bases outside gene matches: 1. The CDR3 is 14 amino acids. For the CDR3, the DNA is TGCGCCAGCAGCTTGGGGGGACTAGCGGACGAGCAGTACTTC. Protein: CASSLGGLADEQYF.

The V call is TRBV19, the J call TRBJ2-7, with 8 bases lining up with TRBD1. The length of the CDR3 is 13 residues. V was clipped by 4 bases and J by 4 bases; unmatched bases: 3. The germline V gene has CDR1 LNHDA and CDR2 SQIVND (reference sequence). CDR3 sequence: CASSTTGEYEQYF. CDR3 DNA sequence: TGTGCCAGTAGTACGACAGGGGAATACGAGCAGTACTTC.

V is TRBV19 and J is TRBJ2-6; D gene ambiguous. CDR1 and CDR2 from the germline V gene are LNHDA and SQIVND (reference sequence). The CDR3 covers 14 residues. Trimming took 10 bases from V and 0 from J, leaving 10 bases between them. CDR3 loop: CATGQPSGANVLTF. In DNA form, the CDR3 reads TGTGCCACCGGGCAGCCCTCTGGGGCCAACGTCCTGACTTTC.

The J gene is TRBJ1-6, the V gene TRBV6-1; 7 bases agree with TRBD1. The CDR3 is made up of 16 amino acids. CDR1 and CDR2 (germline): MNHNS, SASEGT. V trimming: 2 bases; J trimming: 3 bases; junction bases outside the gene matches: 4. The CDR3 nucleotides read TGTGCCAGCAGTGAACGAGGGGACAGCTATAATTCACCCCTCCACTTT. The encoded protein is CASSERGDSYNSPLHF.

The chain is built from TRBV5-1 and TRBJ2-7; tentative D call: TRBD2 (6 bases). Germline-derived CDR1 and CDR2 are SGHRS and YFSETQ. CDR3 length: 13 amino acids. Trimming removed 5 bases at V and 1 base at J, with 10 bases between. CDR3 amino acids: CASSDGGSYEQYF. Here the CDR3 DNA reads TGCGCCAGCAGTGACGGGGGATCCTACGAGCAGTACTTC.

This sequence joins TRBV10-3 and TRBJ2-1, with 8 bases aligning to TRBD2. CDR1 ENHRY and CDR2 SYGVKD come from the germline V gene. This CDR3 region has 18 residues. After removal of 4 bases from V and 8 bases from J, the junction contained 19 bases not matched to a gene. CDR3 bases: TGTGCCATCAGTGTAATGGGGGGCGGCGGGAGGTTGGAAGATGAGCAGTTCTTC. Residues: CAISVMGGGGRLEDEQFF.

The chain couples TRBV5-1 to TRBJ2-7, with D uncertain. CDR1 is SGHRS and CDR2 is YFSETQ in the germline V gene. There are 12 residues in the CDR3. Trimming took off 4 bases at V and 6 bases at J, with 11 bases between the two ends. The CDR3 coding sequence is TGCGCCAGCAGCCCCCCTGGTAGCGAGCAGTACTTC. This encodes CASSPPGSEQYF. Variable domain in full (rest from reference TRBV5-1 and TRBJ2-7): KAGVTQTPRYLIKTRGQQVTLSCSPISGHRSVSWYQQTPGQGLQFLFEYFSETQRNKGNFPGRFSGRQFSNSRSEMNVSTLELGDSALYLCASSPPGSEQYFGPGTRLTVT.

The V gene is TRBV4-2, the J gene TRBJ1-5; D remains unclear. The CDR3 spans 15 residues. Trimming took off 0 bases at V and 7 bases at J, with 13 bases between the two ends. The germline gives CDR1 LGHNA, CDR2 YNFKEQ. The CDR3 DNA sequence: TGTGCCAGCAGCCAAGAATTCACGTCAGCCCAGCCCCAGCATTTT. This translates into CASSQEFTSAQPQHF.

The CDR3 DNA reads TGTGCCAGCAAGGAAGAGGTCTCCTACAATGAGCAGTTCTTC. It yields the protein CASKEEVSYNEQFF. The chain couples TRBV5-6 to TRBJ2-1; D uncertain. CDR1 and CDR2 (germline): SGHDT, YYEEEE. Trimming removed 6 bases at V and 0 bases at J, with 10 bases between. This CDR3 comprises 14 residues.

For the CDR3, the DNA is TGCGCCAGCAGCTTGGTGCAAGGGGGGGACACTGAAGCTTTCTTT. Protein product: CASSLVQGGDTEAFF. The V and J genes are TRBV5-1 and TRBJ1-1; tentatively, D is TRBD1 (6 bases). The CDR3 has 15 residues. The V and J ends lost 0 bases and 3 bases respectively, with 12 bases between them. CDR1 is SGHRS and CDR2 is YFSETQ in the germline V gene.

V usage is TRBV25-1 and J usage is TRBJ2-2; TRBD1 agrees at 7 bases. The CDR3 is 13 amino acids. The germline V gene encodes CDR1 MGHDK and CDR2 SYGVNS. Trimming cost V 7 bases and J 5 bases; bases outside gene matches: 4. The CDR3 coding sequence is TGTGCCAGCACCGACAGGGTAACCGGGGAGCTGTTTTTT. Residues: CASTDRVTGELFF.